The T cell receptor beta chain described here comes from a study of blood T cell repertoires in COVID-19. At the level of the study: COVID-19 samples collected from the United States, Italy and Spain covered acute and convalescent phases.

In the source study's methods: Reference gene primer amplification yielded estimated nucleated cell counts. Here immunoSEQ multiplex PCR was the method, and the copy in TCRdb shows in-frame clones only, minus some. For V, J and clone size, that table is used; D and trimming come from the DNA. The data contain over 250,000 clones, roughly 80% of them seen just once; the ten biggest clones take up roughly 4.7%. The cohort comprised adults aged about 18 to 100 years residing in 20 to 30 US areas. Participants were placed into cohorts based on the clinical history they reported. The sample consisted of PBMCs or T cells enriched from blood (not recorded which). This TCR was sampled from a man between 35 and 55 years old who had been exposed to COVID-19.

In DNA form, the CDR3 reads TGTGCCAGCGCCCTAGCGGGAGCGACCTACGAGCAGTACTTC. Residues: CASALAGATYEQYF. The chain carries TRBV2 and TRBJ2-7; 10 positions match TRBD2. From germline, CDR1 is SNHLY and CDR2 FYNNEI. This CDR3 spans 14 amino acids. V lost 8 bases, J lost 2 bases, and 6 bases stayed unmatched. Full variable domain (remainder filled in from reference TRBV2 and TRBJ2-7): EPEVTQTPSHQVTQMGQEVILRCVPISNHLYFYWYRQILGQKVEFLVSFYNNEISEKSEIFDDQFSVERPDGSNFTLKIRSTKLEDSAMYFCASALAGATYEQYFGPGTRLTVT.